This T cell receptor beta chain was captured by sequencing in a study of spatial heterogeneity in lung cancer. MiXCR, run by TCRdb on the 5' RACE reads, gives a single entry per CDR3 protein. Counted here are more than 10,000 distinct CDR3 sequences, around 15% occurring once; the ten biggest clones make up more than 35%. The CDR3 length is 16 residues. CDR1 SGHTA and CDR2 FQGNSA come from the germline V gene. V was clipped by 2 bases and J by 4 bases; unmatched bases: 5. Indicated time point: sample taken at primary tumor resection. Tumor, nontumor lung or frozen PBMC supplied whole RNA that was sequenced unsorted.

This clonotype was obtained from a male donor with early-stage non-small cell lung cancer. The chain joins TRBV7-2 to TRBJ2-1, with 10 bases aligning to TRBD2. The input for sequencing was PBMCs, taken at surgery. The DNA for the CDR3 is TGTGCCAGCAGCTTATCTAGCGGGGGATCATACAATGAGCAGTTCTTC. Translation gives CASSLSSGGSYNEQFF.